This TCR beta chain stems from a study of blood T cell repertoires in COVID-19. Study in general: Samples representing acute and convalescent COVID-19 were sourced from the United States, Italy and Spain. The cDNA or gDNA used as material had been derived from T cells, B-cell-depleted T cells, or PBMCs.

Original methodology: Reference gene primers were amplified, and this amplification served to estimate nucleated cell counts. Assay: immunoSEQ multiplex PCR; the TCRdb copy retains only in-frame clones and omits some. The DNA was the basis for D and trimming; V, J and clone size are from that table. The sample records some 300,000 clones, 70% to 90% being singletons. The sequence was collected from a woman between 45 and 60 years old with active or convalescent COVID-19. Source material: peripheral blood.

The CDR3 coding sequence is TGCGCCAGCAGTGAGTCTCGAGGGCCGTACACTGAAGCTTTCTTT. Amino acids: CASSESRGPYTEAFF. V and J are TRBV10-1 and TRBJ1-1; D gene ambiguous. CDR3 length equals 15 residues. Per germline, CDR1 WNHNN and CDR2 SYGVQD (reference sequence). V lost 0 bases and J 3 bases, leaving 11 bases between the germline ends.